Below, 17 T cell receptor beta chains from the same sample are listed, as sequenced in a study of patients and donors after allogeneic stem cell transplantation. TCRdb reprocessed the RT-PCR reads with MiXCR, giving one entry per CDR3 protein. The sample consists of about 960,000 distinct CDR3 sequences, roughly 18% of them appearing once. The sequenced sample was blood, either unsorted or a sorted T cell fraction (not recorded which). The receptors originated from a human donor who was either an allogeneic HSCT recipient or a stem cell or donor lymphocyte infusion donor (not recorded which). It is not recorded whose cells these are; they may come from a transplant donor.

This rearrangement joins TRBV14 to TRBJ2-7; D not resolved. The CDR3 has 12 amino acids. In germline, CDR1 is SGHDN, CDR2 FVKESK. The germline V and J ends were trimmed by 4 bases and 5 bases, with 9 bases remaining between them. The CDR3 spells CASSPYSNEQYF. Written as DNA, the CDR3 is TGTGCCAGCAGCCCATATTCTAACGAGCAGTACTTC.

This chain joins TRBV7-9 and TRBJ1-3, with a weak D call TRBD1 (5 bases). Germline lookup yields CDR1 SEHNR and CDR2 FQNEAQ (reference sequence). The CDR3 length is 17 residues. V dropped 4 bases and J dropped 0 bases, with 16 bases sitting between them. This CDR3 reads CASSSTGRDYSGNTIYF. The CDR3 DNA reads TGTGCCAGCAGCTCGACCGGACGGGACTACTCTGGAAACACCATATATTTT.

The gene calls are TRBV20-1 and TRBJ1-1; TRBD1 matches at 9 bases. Per the germline V gene, CDR1 is DFQATT and CDR2 is SNEGSKA (reference sequence). V trimming: 2 bases; J trimming: 4 bases; junction bases outside the gene matches: 8. This CDR3 is 15 amino acids long. The CDR3 reads CSARRSGTGITEAFF. The CDR3 DNA follows: TGCAGTGCTAGACGTTCCGGGACAGGGATCACTGAAGCTTTCTTT.

The chain is built from TRBV6-1 and TRBJ2-7; 10 bases align to TRBD2. The CDR3 loop spans 15 amino acids. V gave up 4 bases and J gave up 2 bases; unmatched junction bases: 5. Germline values: CDR1 MNHNS, CDR2 SASEGT. The CDR3 spells CASSATSGTPYEQYF. Written as DNA, the CDR3 is TGTGCCAGCAGTGCCACTAGCGGGACTCCCTACGAGCAGTACTTC.

This chain connects TRBV7-3 to TRBJ2-5; D is unresolved. The V end lost 2 bases, the J end lost 1 base, and 11 bases lay between the germline ends. Germline values: CDR1 SGHTA, CDR2 FQGTGA. This CDR3 is built from 15 residues. The chain's CDR3 is CASSLYGALQETQYF. CDR3 coding DNA: TGTGCCAGCAGCTTATATGGTGCTCTCCAAGAGACCCAGTACTTC.

This sequence joins TRBV5-1 and TRBJ2-1, with 10 bases that match TRBD2. This CDR3 contains 14 residues. Germline V CDR1 and CDR2: SGHRS, YFSETQ. V was pared by 2 bases and J by 10 bases, with 6 bases of the junction left unmatched. The CDR3 sequence is CASSLSGRAGEQFF. CDR3 in DNA: TGCGCCAGCAGCTTAAGCGGGAGGGCCGGGGAGCAGTTCTTC.

This clonotype has a handful of counts. V and J are TRBV6-2 or TRBV6-3 and TRBJ1-2; TRBD1 matches at 9 bases. The CDR3 runs to 15 residues. The V segment lost 7 bases and the J segment 3 bases; nucleotides outside the gene matches: 9. The germline gives CDR1 MNHEY, CDR2 SVGEGT. CDR3 sequence (DNA): TGTGCCAGCACCGATCCGGACAGGGGCGACTATGGCTACACCTTC. This sequence encodes CASTDPDRGDYGYTF.

This clonotype has a handful of counts. The chain uses TRBV6-1 and TRBJ2-7; 7 bases align to TRBD2. Germline assignment: CDR1 MNHNS and CDR2 SASEGT. The CDR3 consists of 15 residues. V gave up 6 bases and J gave up 3 bases; unmatched junction bases: 11. For the CDR3, the DNA is TGTGCCAGCAGCAACACCCTTGGACTAGTCTACGAGCAGTACTTC. It translates to CASSNTLGLVYEQYF.

The rearrangement uses TRBV5-1 and TRBJ1-1, with D unclear. This CDR3 has 13 amino acids. Trimming took off 1 base at V and 3 bases at J, with 7 bases between the two ends. CDR1 SGHRS and CDR2 YFSETQ come from the germline V gene. CDR3 DNA: TGCGCCAGCAGCTTGATGGATGACACTGAAGCTTTCTTT. Translation: CASSLMDDTEAFF.

This clonotype was detected only a few times. The CDR3, as DNA: TGCAGTGCTAGAGTGGTGGGGAGCAAATGGGGCTATGGCTACACCTTC. This encodes CSARVVGSKWGYGYTF. The chain combines TRBV20-1 with TRBJ1-2, with unresolved D. The CDR3 covers 16 residues. CDR1 is DFQATT and CDR2 is SNEGSKA in the germline V gene (reference sequence). V lost 1 base and J lost 4, with 19 bases in between.

This chain links TRBV20-1 with TRBJ1-2, with 10 positions matching TRBD1. The germline gives CDR1 DFQATT, CDR2 SNEGSKA (reference sequence). The junction had 5 bases not matched to a gene; V was cut back by 1 base and J by 3 bases. This CDR3 comprises 15 residues. The CDR3 spells CSARGGQGIHYGYTF. In nucleotides, the CDR3 is TGCAGTGCTAGAGGGGGACAGGGGATTCACTATGGCTACACCTTC.

This clonotype was seen a handful of times. J is TRBJ2-1 and V is TRBV20-1; 7 bases match TRBD1. Looked up from germline, CDR1 is DFQATT and CDR2 is SNEGSKA (reference sequence). The CDR3 extends over 14 amino acids. The trim removed 7 bases at V and 9 bases at J, leaving 15 bases unmatched. The CDR3 spells CSGQGQSFLGEQFF. CDR3 coding DNA: TGCAGTGGACAGGGCCAGTCCTTCCTAGGTGAGCAGTTCTTC.

A few counts support this clonotype. The chain links TRBV4-3 to TRBJ2-3; TRBD2 aligns across 11 bases. The germline V gene has CDR1 LGHNA and CDR2 YSLEER. The CDR3 length is 15 residues. The V and J ends lost 4 bases and 5 bases, in that order; junction bases with no gene match: 5. CDR3 region: CASSPGTSGIDTQYF. CDR3 bases: TGCGCCAGCAGCCCCGGGACTAGCGGAATAGATACGCAGTATTTT.

V gene TRBV29-1 combines with J gene TRBJ1-1; D is possibly TRBD1 (5 bases). The CDR3 is made up of 12 amino acids. The germline V gene encodes CDR1 SQVTM and CDR2 ANQGSEA. V was cut by 3 bases and J by 3 bases, with 8 bases left in between. CDR3 sequence: CSVDRGYTEAFF. CDR3 bases: TGCAGCGTTGATCGGGGCTACACTGAAGCTTTCTTT.

CDR3 region: CSVVNSQETQYF. CDR3 bases: TGCAGCGTTGTTAACAGCCAAGAGACCCAGTACTTC. The V gene is TRBV29-1, the J gene TRBJ2-5; D not certain. Deletions cut 4 bases from V and 1 base from J, with 7 bases between. Germline CDR1 reads SQVTM; CDR2 reads ANQGSEA. The CDR3 is 12 residues long. Full variable domain (missing parts from reference TRBV29-1 and TRBJ2-5): SAVISQKPSRDICQRGTSLTIQCQVDSQVTMMFWYRQQPGQSLTLIATANQGSEATYESGFVIDKFPISRPNLTFSTLTVSNMSPEDSSIYLCSVVNSQETQYFGPGTRLLVL.

This sequence joins TRBV20-1 and TRBJ2-3, with 8 nucleotides matching TRBD2. Germline V gives CDR1 DFQATT, CDR2 SNEGSKA (reference sequence). With V trimmed by 1 base and J by 2 bases, 17 bases remained unmatched. This CDR3 is built from 19 residues. The CDR3 DNA follows: TGCAGTGCTAGAGGTTTAGGTTCTGCCGCGGGGGGTGTCACAGATACGCAGTATTTT. Residues: CSARGLGSAAGGVTDTQYF.

A single count supports this clonotype. The chain uses TRBV27 and TRBJ2-5; D call uncertain. The ends were cut back, 4 bases at V and 0 bases at J, with 12 bases in the middle. The CDR3 is made up of 15 amino acids. CDR1 is MNHEY and CDR2 is SMNVEV in the germline V gene (reference sequence). CDR3 loop: CASSSRRTHQETQYF. CDR3 bases: TGTGCCAGCAGTTCCCGACGCACCCACCAAGAGACCCAGTACTTC.